This paragraph covers one TCR beta chain sequence. These data belong to a study of shared clonotypes between healthy human individuals. The wider study: The donors, a couple of women and a few men, were aged 18 to 49.

Running of the assay took place at deep level. Measured with immunoSEQ multiplex PCR; TCRdb has only the in-frame clones, and not every one. The sample yields 450,000 to 500,000 clones, about 72% seen once. The TCR originated in a woman in her 40s in good health. Some clones in this sample may be carry-over from other donors' samples. The sample taken for sequencing was PBMCs.

Here the CDR3 reads CASSAMRLADRTKNIQYF. The CDR3, as DNA: TGTGCCAGCAGTGCCATGAGACTAGCGGATAGAACCAAAAACATTCAGTACTTC. The chain joins TRBV28 to TRBJ2-4; TRBD2 aligns across 9 bases. V gave up 5 bases and J gave up 2 bases; unmatched junction bases: 13. The CDR3 sequence is 18 residues long. Per germline, CDR1 MDHEN and CDR2 SYDVKM.